Given below is one T cell receptor (beta chain) in context. What it recognizes is unknown. Time point in this sample: cycle 4 day 1 (C4D1), after six to seven weeks of nivolumab. Each patient relapsed following autologous stem cell transplantation, and prior brentuximab vedotin exposure differed. This sample is part of a study of PD-1 blockade in classical Hodgkin lymphoma. Whole-study results and caveats: Newly diagnosed patients reportedly trailed healthy donors in baseline TCR diversity. Patients were excluded if nivolumab began under 1 year after ASCT (the autologous transplant).

TCRdb's table, derived via immunoSEQ multiplex PCR, lists solely in-frame clones and lacks some. The repertoire holds several thousand clones, about 84% seen once, with 40% to 55% in the top ten. V lost 3 bases, J lost 2 bases, and 5 bases stayed unmatched. The CDR3 is 16 residues long. CDR1 is KGHSH and CDR2 is LQKENI in the germline V gene. The material was peripheral blood mononuclear cells (PBMCs), obtained before the fourth cycle of nivolumab. V and J are TRBV18 and TRBJ2-1; 9 bases agree with TRBD2. The receptor was derived from a human donor with classical Hodgkin lymphoma. The CDR3 protein is CASSPVAGGAYNEQFF. CDR3 sequence (DNA): TGTGCCAGCTCACCTGTGGCGGGAGGGGCCTACAATGAGCAGTTCTTC.